The clone carrying this TCR beta chain has just one count. This entry comes from a study of OX40 agonist ivuxolimab in advanced cancers. Only in-frame clones appear in the TCRdb table, and some are missing; sequencing was by immunoSEQ multiplex PCR. The profile shows approximately 50,000 clones, roughly 89% of them singletons. Germline CDR1 and CDR2: MNHEY and SVGAGI. This CDR3 spans 14 amino acids. Trimming removed 4 bases from V and 7 bases from J, with 16 bases in between. V gene TRBV6-5 combines with J gene TRBJ2-5, with a weak D call TRBD2 (6 bases). This clonotype was obtained from an adult with an advanced solid tumor such as melanoma, head and neck, liver or kidney cancer. This material consisted of CD4+ or CD8+ T cells sorted from blood, taken in a trial of the OX40 agonist ivuxolimab. In nucleotides, the CDR3 is TGTGCCAGCAGTTCCTCTAGCGTATGGGGGACCCAGTACTTC. It encodes CASSSSSVWGTQYF.